This T cell receptor (beta chain) stems from a study of blood T cells in healthy people across ages. As concerns this clonotype: Its target is not known.

The V and J ends lost 5 bases and 7 bases, in that order; junction bases with no gene match: 11. Looked up from germline, CDR1 is DFQATT and CDR2 is SNEGSKA (reference sequence). The CDR3 runs to 14 residues. PCR was performed a second time for roughly 7 to 11 cycles using a sample-barcoded 5' primer and a J-beta primer mix. Every cDNA was tagged by a template-switch adaptor with 12 random nucleotides. From each sample, at least 3 million paired-end reads containing CDR3 were obtained. Using its own MiXCR run on the 5' RACE reads, TCRdb lists one record per CDR3 protein. The data contain about 1.4 million distinct CDR3 sequences, 55% to 75% of them singletons. Study-level points and caveats: Older age went with lower TCR beta diversity per million T cells, in a roughly linear way.

The genes are TRBV20-1 and TRBJ1-5; TRBD1 aligns across 7 bases. Sequencing was done on a sample of blood. The receptor's source is a man aged 18 to 29 in good health. This CDR3 reads CSAGLGGSGQPQHF. CDR3 bases: TGCAGTGCTGGACTAGGGGGCTCGGGGCAGCCCCAGCATTTT.